This TCR beta chain was recorded in a study of blood T cell repertoires in COVID-19. Study overall: Samples representing acute and convalescent COVID-19 were sourced from the United States, Italy and Spain. Sources were T cells, B-cell-depleted T cells, or PBMCs; the material itself was cDNA or gDNA.

From germline, CDR1 is PRHDT and CDR2 FYEKMQ (reference sequence). Trimming removed 5 bases from V and 2 bases from J; junction bases left unmatched: 2. The CDR3 has 15 amino acids. Authors' analysis steps: Estimation of nucleated cell counts relied on the amplification of reference gene primers. TCRdb's table, derived via immunoSEQ multiplex PCR, lists solely in-frame clones and lacks some. The V and J calls and clone size come from that table; D and trimming were worked out from the DNA. Among more than 80,000 clones listed, about 86% were seen once. This receptor was identified in a man older than 75 with acute or convalescent COVID-19. The chain uses TRBV13 and TRBJ2-1, with 11 bases lining up with TRBD1. The sequenced sample consisted of peripheral blood. CDR3 loop: CASSRTGGAYNEQFF. Written as DNA, the CDR3 is TGTGCCAGCAGCCGGACAGGGGGCGCCTACAATGAGCAGTTCTTC. The full variable domain, rest sourced from reference TRBV13 and TRBJ2-1, is AAGVIQSPRHLIKEKRETATLKCYPIPRHDTVYWYQQGPGQDPQFLISFYEKMQSDKGSIPDRFSAQQFSDYHSELNMSSLELGDSALYFCASSRTGGAYNEQFFGPGTRLTVL.